This TCR beta chain was sequenced in a study of shared clonotypes between healthy human individuals. This clone was detected once. CD8 cells regarded as naive lacked CD45RO, were positively chosen for CCR7, and omitted terminally differentiated effector memory CD45RA+ cells. Replicate PCRs for sorted subsets used 200 ng DNA; this equaled 25,000 to 30,000 T cell genomes. The table came from immunoSEQ multiplex PCR; TCRdb's copy has only in-frame clones and leaves some out. The sample contains roughly 2.1 million clones, approximately 94% of which appear only once. Germline CDR1 and CDR2: LGHNA and YNFKEQ. V shed 1 base, J shed 3 bases, and the junction held 13 bases outside the gene matches. The CDR3 sequence is 18 residues long.

Sequenced sample: naive CD8+ T cells from PBMCs. This receptor was taken from a man aged 18 to 35 in good health. Some clones in this sample may be carry-over from other donors' samples. The chain has TRBV4-2 and TRBJ2-5; the match to TRBD1 covers 8 bases. The CDR3 region has the DNA TGTGCCAGCAGCCAAGGAGACAGGGGAAGGGGGTTCGAAGAGACCCAGTACTTC. Its protein product is CASSQGDRGRGFEETQYF.